One sample yielded the 19 T cell receptor beta chains listed below, sequenced in a study of CD8 T cells in Susac syndrome. An input of about 0.45 to 1 ug of RNA was subjected to reverse transcription using random hexamers. From the immunoSEQ multiplex PCR reads, TCRdb called clonotypes with MiXCR, one entry per CDR3 protein. Altogether 120,000 or so distinct CDR3 sequences are present, approximately 93% being singletons, with the ten largest covering under 0.095%. Sequencing input: CD4+ T cells from PBMCs. Receptors originate from a human donor with multiple sclerosis.

The chain joins TRBV30 to TRBJ2-7, with 11 bases identical to TRBD2. The ends lost 4 bases at V and 2 bases at J; junction bases unmatched: 4. CDR3 length: 14 amino acids. The germline V gene encodes CDR1 GTSNPN and CDR2 SVGIG (reference sequence). The CDR3 reads CAWNRLAGTYEQYF. The CDR3 DNA reads as TGTGCCTGGAACAGACTAGCGGGGACCTACGAGCAGTACTTC.

CDR3: CASSFGDRGEAFF. CDR3 nucleotide sequence: TGCGCCAGCAGCTTTGGGGACAGAGGTGAAGCTTTCTTT. The chain combines TRBV5-1 with TRBJ1-1; 7 nucleotides align to TRBD1. Looked up from germline, CDR1 is SGHRS and CDR2 is YFSETQ. This CDR3 comprises 13 residues. The V and J ends lost 2 bases and 7 bases, in that order; junction bases with no gene match: 5. Full variable domain (rest looked up from reference TRBV5-1 and TRBJ1-1): KAGVTQTPRYLIKTRGQQVTLSCSPISGHRSVSWYQQTPGQGLQFLFEYFSETQRNKGNFPGRFSGRQFSNSRSEMNVSTLELGDSALYLCASSFGDRGEAFFGQGTRLTVV.

The chain joins TRBV18 to TRBJ2-7, with D perhaps TRBD1 (6 bases). This CDR3 has 12 residues. V was pared by 3 bases and J by 6 bases, with 9 bases between. CDR1 KGHSH and CDR2 LQKENI come from the germline V gene. CDR3 bases: TGTGCCAGCTCACCCACAGGGATCGAGCAGTACTTC. Translated, it gives CASSPTGIEQYF.

This rearrangement joins TRBV7-2 to TRBJ1-5; D call uncertain. The CDR3 is 15 residues long. CDR1 and CDR2 (germline): SGHTA, FQGNSA. V dropped 1 base and J dropped 0 bases, with 7 bases sitting between them. The DNA for the CDR3 is TGTGCCAGCAGCTTAGGGCGGTATAGCAATCAGCCCCAGCATTTT. Translation: CASSLGRYSNQPQHF.

This rearrangement joins TRBV19 to TRBJ1-5; 10 bases line up with TRBD1. The CDR3 contains 14 residues. J was trimmed by 6 bases and V by 7 bases; bases with no gene match: 6. Germline CDR1 and CDR2: LNHDA and SQIVND (reference sequence). CDR3 sequence reads: CASNDRGLVQPQHF. The CDR3 nucleotides are TGTGCCAGTAACGACAGGGGGCTGGTTCAGCCCCAGCATTTT.

V gene TRBV5-6 combines with J gene TRBJ2-1; TRBD1 is a possible D gene (5 bases). CDR3 length: 15 amino acids. CDR1 SGHDT and CDR2 YYEEEE come from the germline V gene. Trimming took off 5 bases at V and 3 bases at J, with 15 bases between the two ends. CDR3 in amino acids: CASRRTLAGYNEQFF. CDR3 DNA sequence: TGTGCCAGCAGGCGGACATTAGCAGGCTACAATGAGCAGTTCTTC.

The chain has TRBV28 and TRBJ2-7; possibly TRBD1 for D (6 bases). The CDR3 totals 16 residues. Between the trimmed V and J ends, which lost 2 bases and 4 bases, there was a span of 18 bases. CDR1 is MDHEN, CDR2 SYDVKM, per germline. In DNA form, the CDR3 reads TGTGCCAGCAGTTTACTCCGACAGGTTTTGGGGTACGAGCAGTACTTC. It encodes CASSLLRQVLGYEQYF.

V usage is TRBV3-1 and J usage is TRBJ2-4; a weak D match, TRBD2 (6 bases). Looked up from germline, CDR1 is LGHDT and CDR2 is YNNKEL (reference sequence). The CDR3 totals 16 residues. With 3 bases removed from V and 0 bases from J, the gap between germline ends came to 12 bases. The CDR3 bases are TGTGCCAGCAGCCAGGCGGGGACCTTAGCCAAAAACATTCAGTACTTC. Its protein is CASSQAGTLAKNIQYF. The entire variable domain, with the rest obtained from reference TRBV3-1 and TRBJ2-4, is as follows: DTAVSQTPKYLVTQMGNDKSIKCEQNLGHDTMYWYKQDSKKFLKIMFSYNNKELIINETVPNRFSPKSPDKAHLNLHINSLELGDSAVYFCASSQAGTLAKNIQYFGAGTRLSVL.

The chain uses TRBV5-5 and TRBJ2-5, with TRBD2 as a possible D gene (6 bases). Germline V CDR1 and CDR2: SGHKS, YYEKEE (reference sequence). The CDR3 runs 13 residues. V was cut by 4 bases and J by 5 bases, with 12 bases left in between. As DNA, the CDR3 is TGTGCCAGCAGCGGAGGGTTGGGGGAGACCCAGTACTTC. Amino acids: CASSGGLGETQYF.

V is TRBV19 and J is TRBJ2-7; D assignment may be TRBD1 or TRBD2 (6 bases each). CDR1 is LNHDA, CDR2 SQIVND, per germline (reference sequence). The CDR3 is 12 amino acids. Trimming removed 5 bases at V and 6 bases at J, with 11 bases between. CDR3 region: CASSSQGGEQYF. CDR3 in DNA: TGTGCCAGTAGTTCACAGGGAGGCGAGCAGTACTTC. The full variable domain, completed using reference TRBV19 and TRBJ2-7, is DGGITQSPKYLFRKEGQNVTLSCEQNLNHDAMYWYRQDPGQGLRLIYYSQIVNDFQKGDIAEGYSVSREKKESFPLTVTSAQKNPTAFYLCASSSQGGEQYFGPGTRLTVT.

This clonotype appeared a few times. The CDR3 DNA reads as TGCAGTGCTCGGGGCCCTTATAATTCACCCCTCCACTTT. Translated, it gives CSARGPYNSPLHF. J is TRBJ1-6 and V is TRBV20-1, with D tentatively TRBD1 (5 bases). There are 13 residues in the CDR3. In germline, CDR1 is DFQATT, CDR2 SNEGSKA (reference sequence). The V gene lost 5 bases and the J gene lost 4 bases, with 9 bases spanning the gap.

The chain joins TRBV20-1 to TRBJ2-7, with D possibly being TRBD1 or TRBD2 (5 bases each). Trimming left V 5 bases short and J 2 bases short, with 10 bases between. Germline V CDR1 and CDR2: DFQATT, SNEGSKA (reference sequence). The CDR3 sequence is 12 residues long. CDR3 nucleotides: TGCAGTGCTGATTTGGGGGCCTACGAGCAGTACTTC. Protein product: CSADLGAYEQYF.

The V gene is TRBV10-3, the J gene TRBJ1-5; possibly TRBD1 for D (5 bases). Trimming took 0 bases from V and 3 from J, leaving 15 bases between them. Germline loops: CDR1 ENHRY, CDR2 SYGVKD. The CDR3 consists of 17 residues. In DNA, the CDR3 is TGTGCCATCAGTGAGTCCGCGGCAGGGCAGGCCAATCAGCCCCAGCATTTT. The encoded protein is CAISESAAGQANQPQHF.

This chain connects TRBV7-2 to TRBJ2-1; 8 bases align to TRBD1. Trimming at V came to 5 bases and at J to 7 bases, leaving 4 bases not matched to a gene. Germline lookup yields CDR1 SGHTA and CDR2 FQGNSA. The CDR3 contains 13 residues. CDR3 residues: CASSRTGQNEQFF. CDR3 DNA sequence: TGTGCCAGCAGCCGGACAGGGCAAAATGAGCAGTTCTTC. The full variable domain, with the rest looked up from reference TRBV7-2 and TRBJ2-1, is GAGVSQSPSNKVTEKGKDVELRCDPISGHTALYWYRQSLGQGLEFLIYFQGNSAPDKSGLPSDRFSAERTGGSVSTLTIQRTQQEDSAVYLCASSRTGQNEQFFGPGTRLTVL.

With respect to this clonotype: As the CDR3 is not closed by the conserved phenylalanine or tryptophan, this likely results from a read error. This CDR3 is CSVDRGGTEAFL. CDR3 bases: TGCAGCGTGGACAGGGGTGGCACTGAAGCTTTCCTT. J is TRBJ1-1 and V is TRBV29-1, with 9 positions matching TRBD1. Germline values: CDR1 SQVTM, CDR2 ANQGSEA. The ends lost 6 bases at V and 4 bases at J; junction bases unmatched: 3. This CDR3 contains 12 residues.

This sequence joins TRBV6-2 or TRBV6-3 and TRBJ1-1; D is undetermined. The CDR3 has 15 residues. V gave up 4 bases and J gave up 1 base, with 13 bases separating them. From germline, CDR1 is MNHEY and CDR2 SVGEGT. CDR3 bases: TGTGCCAGCAGTTCCCAAAGGCGATCGAACACTGAAGCTTTCTTT. The encoded protein is CASSSQRRSNTEAFF.

In its sample, this clonotype was seen once. This sequence joins TRBV7-8 and TRBJ2-2; D unclear. The CDR3 is made up of 13 amino acids. The germline V gene has CDR1 SGHVS and CDR2 FQNEAQ. Trimming took 2 bases from V and 4 from J, leaving 5 bases between them. CDR3 nucleotides: TGTGCCAGCAGCTTATATAGCACCGGGGAGCTGTTTTTT. It is translated as CASSLYSTGELFF.

The rearrangement uses TRBV4-2 and TRBJ2-3, with 8 positions matching TRBD2. The CDR3 spans 16 residues. With 6 bases clipped from V and 2 bases from J, the junction kept 10 bases outside the gene matches. Germline CDR1 is LGHNA and CDR2 is YNFKEQ. The CDR3 region is CASSLGRGDYTDTQYF. The CDR3 nucleotides are TGTGCCAGCAGTCTCGGGCGGGGGGACTACACAGATACGCAGTATTTT.

The gene calls are TRBV29-1 and TRBJ1-1; no firm D call. The germline V gene has CDR1 SQVTM and CDR2 ANQGSEA. This CDR3 spans 10 amino acids. Trimming removed 7 bases from V and 8 bases from J, with 11 bases in between. The CDR3 DNA reads as TGCAGCGGCAGCTCCACAGAAGCTTTCTTT. Protein sequence: CSGSSTEAFF.